This TCR beta chain was found in a study of blood T cell repertoires in COVID-19. Study at large: The origin of the acute and convalescent COVID-19 samples was the United States, Italy and Spain. PBMCs, B-cell-depleted T cells, or T cells were the source of the cDNA or gDNA that made up the material.

This CDR3 is built from 14 residues. In germline, CDR1 is SGHTA, CDR2 FQGNSA. The germline V and J ends were trimmed by 2 bases and 1 base, with 8 bases remaining between them. TCRdb keeps only in-frame clones here, not all; method: immunoSEQ multiplex PCR. This sample carries some 100,000 clones, 81% of them seen once, and the ten largest clones take nearly 4.5%. The material sequenced was peripheral blood. This TCR came from a man between 60 and 75 years old with acute or convalescent COVID-19. The chain is built from TRBV7-2 and TRBJ1-2; possible D gene TRBD1, 6 bases. CDR3 loop: CASSLNRVNYGYTF. CDR3 nucleotides: TGTGCCAGCAGCTTAAACAGGGTTAACTATGGCTACACCTTC.